The 26 T cell receptor beta chains listed next were all sequenced from one sample in a study of T cells in Graves' hyperthyroidism and ophthalmopathy. TCR beta CDR3 region amplification was performed from RNA transcripts. HTBI primers were used for first-round RT-PCR of the TCR CDR3. MiXCR, applied by TCRdb to the multiplex PCR reads, yields one record per CDR3 protein. This sample carries roughly 570,000 distinct CDR3 sequences, approximately 14% of them seen once, and the ten largest clones take less than 9.5%. Material for sequencing was blood. Every receptor here comes from a young woman with Graves' hyperthyroidism.

This clonotype was counted at least ten times. V gene TRBV6-1 combines with J gene TRBJ1-5, with D hard to call. Trimming took off 3 bases at V and 4 bases at J, with 13 bases between the two ends. This CDR3 has 15 residues. Germline CDR1 MNHNS, CDR2 SASEGT. CDR3 region: CASSEGRGSNQPQHF. The CDR3 DNA reads as TGTGCCAGCAGTGAGGGCCGAGGGTCTAATCAGCCCCAGCATTTT.

In its sample, this clonotype was seen a few times. An end of the junction does not agree with germline; a read error may underlie this. The V call is TRBV4-1, the J call TRBJ2-1; 8 nucleotides align to TRBD2. The CDR3 runs to 16 residues. CDR1 is MGHRA and CDR2 is YSYEKL in the germline V gene. The CDR3 is CASSQDRSTSGNGQFF. CDR3 nucleotides: TGCGCCAGCAGCCAAGATAGAAGCACTAGCGGCAATGGGCAGTTCTTC.

This chain joins TRBV6-1 and TRBJ2-7, with 8 bases lining up with TRBD1. With 10 bases clipped from V and 2 bases from J, the junction kept 10 bases outside the gene matches. The CDR3 loop spans 14 amino acids. Germline V CDR1 and CDR2: MNHNS, SASEGT. CDR3 sequence (DNA): TGTGCCATCCAACCCCGGGACAGGACCTACGAGCAGTACTTC. As protein: CAIQPRDRTYEQYF.

On this clonotype: It is likely a read error, because the conserved phenylalanine at the end of the CDR3 is missing. This rearrangement joins TRBV5-6 to TRBJ2-1; D perhaps matches TRBD1 (5 bases). The CDR3 loop spans 15 amino acids. The germline V gene has CDR1 SGHDT and CDR2 YYEEEE. V was trimmed by 1 base and J by 2 bases, leaving 10 bases between them. This CDR3 is CASSLQGGTYNEQFL. CDR3 nucleotide sequence: TGTGCCAGCAGCTTGCAGGGTGGCACCTACAATGAGCAGTTCCTC.

At least ten counts were recorded for this clonotype. CDR3 sequence reads: CASSLWEKSYEQYF. The DNA of the CDR3 is TGTGCCAGCAGTTTATGGGAGAAATCCTACGAGCAGTACTTC. The chain has TRBV12-3 or TRBV12-4 and TRBJ2-7; possibly TRBD2 for D (5 bases). V dropped 2 bases and J dropped 1 base, with 9 bases sitting between them. This CDR3 region has 14 residues.

This clonotype was counted only a few times. This sequence joins TRBV20-1 and TRBJ2-1; 13 bases are a match to TRBD2. V shed 3 bases, J shed 8 bases, and the junction held 7 bases outside the gene matches. Germline V gene sequence: CDR1 DFQATT, CDR2 SNEGSKA (reference sequence). The CDR3 has 15 residues. Written as DNA, the CDR3 is TGCAGTGCTAGTCTCACTAGCGGGAGGGCTCATGAGCAGTTCTTC. Its translation is CSASLTSGRAHEQFF.

Concerning this clonotype itself: This clone may be a read error of a much larger clone one base away. V gene TRBV2 combines with J gene TRBJ2-2, with TRBD1 as a possible D gene (6 bases). This CDR3 comprises 14 residues. Germline assignment: CDR1 SNHLY and CDR2 FYNNEI. The CDR3 loop reads CAGSPDSGTGELFF. CDR3 bases: TGTGCCGGCAGCCCGGACAGCGGTACCGGGGAGCTGTTTTTT.

This clonotype was counted ten times or more. The genes are TRBV20-1 and TRBJ1-2, with D possibly TRBD1 on 5 matching bases. V was shortened by 2 bases and J by 2 bases, with 12 bases between the two germline ends. Germline values: CDR1 DFQATT, CDR2 SNEGSKA (reference sequence). This CDR3 spans 14 amino acids. The CDR3 protein is CSARLGQGNYGYTF. The CDR3 nucleotides read TGCAGTGCTAGACTGGGGCAAGGAAACTATGGCTACACCTTC.

This clonotype was observed at least ten times. The chain employs TRBV30 and TRBJ2-5; D is uncertain. V was trimmed by 6 bases and J by 2 bases, leaving 13 bases between them. The CDR3 totals 13 residues. Per germline, CDR1 GTSNPN and CDR2 SVGIG (reference sequence). CDR3 sequence (DNA): TGTGCCTGCCCCGGTAGCTCGCAAGAGACCCAGTACTTC. Protein: CACPGSSQETQYF.

This clonotype was counted ten times or more. The chain carries TRBV20-1 and TRBJ2-7; possibly TRBD1 for D (5 bases). The germline V gene has CDR1 DFQATT and CDR2 SNEGSKA (reference sequence). The V end lost 5 bases, the J end lost 9 bases, and 20 bases lay between the germline ends. The CDR3 contains 13 residues. The CDR3 reads CSAAIDDWGVQYF. The CDR3 DNA reads as TGCAGTGCTGCGATCGACGATTGGGGCGTGCAGTACTTC.

This clonotype was recorded at least ten times. V gene TRBV12-3 or TRBV12-4 combines with J gene TRBJ2-4; D might be TRBD1 (5 bases). V was trimmed by 4 bases and J by 0 bases, leaving 13 bases between them. There are 16 residues in the CDR3. The CDR3 DNA follows: TGTGCCAGCAGTTACGTCGTCAGGGCAGCCAAAAACATTCAGTACTTC. Translating it yields CASSYVVRAAKNIQYF.

This clonotype has a count of ten or more. In DNA form, the CDR3 reads TGTGCCAGCTCACCTCCCGGACAGGGGGTATACGAGCAGTACTTC. Its translation is CASSPPGQGVYEQYF. The rearrangement links TRBV18 to TRBJ2-7, with TRBD1 matching 10 bases. Germline V gene lookup returns CDR1 KGHSH and CDR2 LQKENI. J lost 4 bases, V lost 3 bases, and 6 bases had no gene match. CDR3 length equals 15 residues. The whole variable domain, filled in from reference TRBV18 and TRBJ2-7, reads NAGVMQNPRHLVRRRGQEARLRCSPMKGHSHVYWYRQLPEEGLKFMVYLQKENIIDESGMPKERFSAEFPKEGPSILRIQQVVRGDSAAYFCASSPPGQGVYEQYFGPGTRLTVT.

The sample holds many counts of this clonotype. The CDR3 coding sequence is TGTGCCAGCAGCCTCCGGGACGGAGTCAATGAGCAGTTCTTC. Its protein is CASSLRDGVNEQFF. The genes are TRBV3-1 and TRBJ2-1; D may correspond to TRBD1 or TRBD2 (5 bases each). The CDR3 extends over 14 amino acids. The germline CDR1 and CDR2 sequences are LGHDT and YNNKEL (reference sequence). The V and J ends lost 4 bases and 6 bases respectively, with 13 bases between them.

This clonotype was seen a handful of times. The chain uses TRBV10-3 and TRBJ2-1; 10 nucleotides line up with TRBD2. In germline, CDR1 is ENHRY, CDR2 SYGVKD. The CDR3 contains 15 residues. The ends lost 6 bases at V and 3 bases at J; junction bases unmatched: 5. Here the CDR3 reads CAIRGRTSGYNEQFF. CDR3 coding DNA: TGTGCCATCAGAGGGAGGACTAGCGGCTACAATGAGCAGTTCTTC.

The rearrangement links TRBV7-9 to TRBJ2-5, with 16 bases aligning to TRBD2. This CDR3 comprises 17 residues. V trimming: 4 bases; J trimming: 2 bases; junction bases outside the gene matches: 4. Per germline, CDR1 SEHNR and CDR2 FQNEAQ (reference sequence). The CDR3 DNA is TGTGCCAGCAGCTATCAGGGACTAGCGGGAGGGCAAGAGACCCAGTACTTC. Encoded protein: CASSYQGLAGGQETQYF.

This clonotype has at least ten counts. The J gene is TRBJ2-3, the V gene TRBV5-8; the D call may be TRBD1 or TRBD2 (5 bases each). The CDR3 is made up of 14 amino acids. Looked up from germline, CDR1 is SGHTS and CDR2 is YDEGEE. The V gene lost 5 bases and the J gene lost 1 base, with 11 bases spanning the gap. The CDR3 sequence is CASSPGTRTDTQYF. DNA of the CDR3: TGTGCCAGCAGTCCCGGGACGCGCACAGATACGCAGTATTTT.

With regard to this clonotype: Germline is not matched at one junction end, which may reflect a read error. This rearrangement joins TRBV5-1 to TRBJ2-3, with D unclear. The CDR3 length is 14 residues. Germline CDR1 reads SGHRS; CDR2 reads YFSETQ. CDR3: CASSLAMWADMQYF. The CDR3 DNA reads as TGCGCCAGCAGCTTGGCCATGTGGGCAGATATGCAGTATTTT.

This clonotype was picked up many times. The rearrangement uses TRBV11-2 and TRBJ2-1, with 8 bases lining up with TRBD2. Per the germline V gene, CDR1 is SGHAT and CDR2 is FQNNGV. This CDR3 comprises 16 residues. The ends lost 2 bases at V and 2 bases at J; junction bases unmatched: 5. CDR3 amino acids: CASSLIAGTAYNEQFF. The DNA of the CDR3 is TGTGCCAGCAGCTTAATAGCGGGAACGGCCTACAATGAGCAGTTCTTC.

This clonotype was seen a few times. The chain is built from TRBV29-1 and TRBJ1-2, with D hard to call. Germline V gene lookup returns CDR1 SQVTM and CDR2 ANQGSEA. The CDR3 covers 12 residues. V was shortened by 7 bases and J by 6 bases, with 15 bases between the two germline ends. Here the CDR3 reads CSADDRGDGYTF. CDR3 nucleotide sequence: TGCAGCGCCGACGATCGGGGTGATGGCTACACCTTC.

This clonotype was detected ten times or more. This chain connects TRBV6-1 to TRBJ2-2; a possible D gene is TRBD1 (6 bases). Germline V gives CDR1 MNHNS, CDR2 SASEGT. CDR3 length: 14 amino acids. The ends were cut back, 1 base at V and 4 bases at J, with 7 bases in the middle. This CDR3 is CASSEVGGTGELFF. The DNA for the CDR3 is TGTGCCAGCAGTGAAGTAGGGGGCACCGGGGAGCTGTTTTTT.

This clonotype has ten or more counts. The rearrangement links TRBV12-3 or TRBV12-4 to TRBJ2-6; D gene uncertain. The CDR3 is made up of 15 amino acids. The V and J ends lost 1 base and 0 bases respectively, with 4 bases between them. Written as DNA, the CDR3 is TGTGCCAGCAGTTTAGTAATCTCTGGGGCCAACGTCCTGACTTTC. The encoded protein is CASSLVISGANVLTF.

This clonotype occurred many times. This chain joins TRBV20-1 and TRBJ1-2; D possibly corresponds to TRBD1 (5 bases). V was shortened by 4 bases and J by 4 bases, with 16 bases between the two germline ends. Germline loops: CDR1 DFQATT, CDR2 SNEGSKA (reference sequence). There are 14 residues in the CDR3. CDR3 sequence: CSAKTASSGYGYTF. The CDR3 nucleotides read TGCAGTGCTAAGACAGCCTCCTCGGGCTATGGCTACACCTTC.

A few counts support this clonotype. The CDR3 DNA reads as TGTGCCTGGAGCCGGTCCAGGGGCAATTCACCCCTCCACTTT. It codes for CAWSRSRGNSPLHF. The J gene is TRBJ1-6, the V gene TRBV30; weak D call: TRBD1 (6 bases). V gave up 3 bases and J gave up 7 bases, with 13 bases separating them. The germline CDR1 and CDR2 sequences are GTSNPN and SVGIG (reference sequence). The CDR3 spans 14 residues. Looking up the rest from reference TRBV30 and TRBJ1-6 gives the full variable domain: SQTIHQWPATLVQPVGSPLSLECTVEGTSNPNLYWYRQAAGRGLQLLFYSVGIGQISSEVPQNLSASRPQDRQFILSSKKLLLSDSGFYLCAWSRSRGNSPLHFGNGTRLTVT.

This clonotype occurred a few times. One end of the junction varies from germline; a read error may be responsible. This chain uses TRBV20-1 with TRBJ2-1; the match to TRBD2 covers 14 bases. The germline V gene has CDR1 DFQATT and CDR2 SNEGSKA (reference sequence). There are 15 residues in the CDR3. The CDR3 DNA follows: TGCAGTGCTAGAGGACTAGCGGGAGGGGTGAATGAGCGGTTCTTC. This encodes CSARGLAGGVNERFF.

The chain combines TRBV6-1 with TRBJ2-1, with D hard to call. In germline, CDR1 is MNHNS, CDR2 SASEGT. The CDR3 has 13 amino acids. V lost 4 bases to trimming and J lost 5 bases, with 9 bases between them. The CDR3 coding sequence is TGTGCCAGCAGTGCGTGGTTAAACAATGAGCAGTTCTTC. This codes for CASSAWLNNEQFF.

This clonotype was observed a few times. The chain carries TRBV29-1 and TRBJ1-1, with D maybe TRBD1 (5 bases). The CDR3 is 13 residues long. Trimming pared 6 bases from V and 4 bases from J, leaving 15 bases between. CDR1 is SQVTM and CDR2 is ANQGSEA in the germline V gene. The DNA for the CDR3 is TGCAGCGTCGGGGGAGTGGGGATCACTGAAGCTTTCTTT. Translation gives CSVGGVGITEAFF.